Sequencing of this TCR beta chain was carried out in a study of CD8+CD57+ T cells in acquired aplastic anemia. This clonotype occurred many times. The TCR beta profiling, which covered VDJ combination and CDR3 sequence, was carried out using genomic DNA as the template. TCRdb passed the reads through MiXCR, listing each CDR3 protein once. This sample yields 250,000 to 300,000 distinct CDR3 sequences, of which roughly 61% are seen a single time; 1% to 1.5% belongs to the top ten. An expansion of CD8+CD57+ cells by flow cytometry had been shown in patients chosen for sequencing. The length of the CDR3 is 15 residues. Germline lookup yields CDR1 LNHDA and CDR2 SQIVND (reference sequence). V shed 3 bases and J shed 4 bases, with 13 bases lying between them.

The V call is TRBV19, the J call TRBJ1-3; no reliable D call. The sequence was obtained from a human donor with aplastic anemia. The sequenced sample was sorted CD4+, CD8+, or CD8+CD57+ T cells (not recorded which) from PBMCs. The CDR3 coding sequence is TGTGCCAGTAGTATTGGAGTGACGTCCGGAAACACCATATATTTT. It codes for CASSIGVTSGNTIYF.